What follows is one TCR beta chain and its context. Antigen unknown. TCRB transcripts that were expressed got sequenced, as all of the isolated RNA had been reverse transcribed. The method was immunoSEQ multiplex PCR; TCRdb's version includes in-frame clones alone and lacks a portion of them. The sample carries tens of thousands of clones, about 50% recorded once. The V gene lost 4 bases and the J gene lost 2 bases, with 24 bases spanning the gap. Germline assignment: CDR1 SGHRS and CDR2 YFSETQ. This CDR3 spans 18 amino acids. These data are taken from a study of beta chain features in type 1 diabetes. Study-level results: Moderate but significant shortening of TCRB CDR3s was recorded in all four CD4+ subsets from Type 1 diabetes patients.

The rearrangement links TRBV5-1 to TRBJ1-1, with D possibly matching TRBD1 (5 bases). Material for sequencing was Tregs from blood. The clonotype was recovered from a middle-aged woman with type 1 diabetes. The CDR3 protein is CASSRRDGGGMRNTEAFF. The CDR3 DNA is TGCGCCAGCAGCCGCCGGGACGGCGGGGGAATGCGAAACACTGAAGCTTTCTTT.